The TCR beta chain under discussion was sequenced for a study of OX40 agonist ivuxolimab in advanced cancers. Whole-study context: Patients receiving dose escalation had hepatocellular carcinoma, melanoma, renal cell or head and neck cancer.

Profiled with immunoSEQ multiplex PCR; TCRdb holds only in-frame clones, not every one. The data contain 85,000 to 130,000 clones, less than 95% of them singletons. With 1 base clipped from V and 2 bases from J, the junction kept 6 bases outside the gene matches. This CDR3 is 15 amino acids long. Looked up from germline, CDR1 is SGHRS and CDR2 is YFSETQ. The receptor was derived from an adult with an advanced solid tumor such as melanoma, head and neck, liver or kidney cancer. The specimen comprised CD4+ or CD8+ T cells sorted from blood, sampled in a trial of the OX40 agonist ivuxolimab. The chain is built from TRBV5-1 and TRBJ2-7; 7 positions match TRBD2. DNA of the CDR3: TGCGCCAGCAGCTTGACGACTAGCCGAACCTACGAGCAGTACTTC. It specifies CASSLTTSRTYEQYF.